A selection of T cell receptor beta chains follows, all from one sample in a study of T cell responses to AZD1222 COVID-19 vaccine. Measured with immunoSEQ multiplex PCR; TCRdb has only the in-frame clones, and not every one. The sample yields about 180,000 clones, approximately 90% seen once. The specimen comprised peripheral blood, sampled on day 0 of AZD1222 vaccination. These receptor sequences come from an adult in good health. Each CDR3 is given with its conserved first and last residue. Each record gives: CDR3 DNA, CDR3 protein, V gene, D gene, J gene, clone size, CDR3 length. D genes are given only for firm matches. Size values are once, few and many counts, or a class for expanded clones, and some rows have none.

DNA: TGTGCCAGCAGCCCCGACACTGGCGGCTACACCTTC
CDR3: CASSPDTGGYTF
V: TRBV7-9
D: NA
J: TRBJ1-2
size: NA
length: 12

DNA: TGCGCCAGCAGCAGGACAGGGTCTCATACTAATGAAAAACTGTTTTTT
CDR3: CASSRTGSHTNEKLFF
V: TRBV5-1
D: TRBD1
J: TRBJ1-4
size: once
length: 16

DNA: TGTGCCAGCAGCTTAAGCGGACAGGGTTTAGCAAGGAACACTGAAGCTTTCTTT
CDR3: CASSLSGQGLARNTEAFF
V: TRBV7-9
D: TRBD1
J: TRBJ1-1
size: once
length: 18

DNA: TGCGCCAGCAGCACCGTGGACAAGAACTATGGCTACACCTTC
CDR3: CASSTVDKNYGYTF
V: TRBV5-1
D: NA
J: TRBJ1-2
size: NA
length: 14

DNA: TGTGCCAGCAGCCCCGCCGCGGGGGGCTACACCTTC
CDR3: CASSPAAGGYTF
V: TRBV7-9
D: NA
J: TRBJ1-2
size: NA
length: 12

DNA: TGTGCCAGCAGCCGAACGGGGACAGGGAACACTGAAGCTTTCTTT
CDR3: CASSRTGTGNTEAFF
V: TRBV7-9
D: TRBD1
J: TRBJ1-1
size: NA
length: 15

DNA: TGTGCCACCAGCAGAGATTGGGGACTAGCGGGAGAGCGGGAGACCCAGTACTTC
CDR3: CATSRDWGLAGERETQYF
V: TRBV15
D: TRBD2
J: TRBJ2-5
size: NA
length: 18

DNA: TGTGCCAGCAGTGGCGAGGGGCATGGAGGCTACACCTTC
CDR3: CASSGEGHGGYTF
V: TRBV25-1
D: NA
J: TRBJ1-2
size: NA
length: 13

DNA: TGTGCCAGCAGTTTGAACAGGGACTATGGCTACACCTTC
CDR3: CASSLNRDYGYTF
V: TRBV12-3/TRBV12-4
D: NA
J: TRBJ1-2
size: NA
length: 13

DNA: TGCGCCAGCAGCCAAGACGGAGATGGCTCTGGGGCCAACGTCCTGACTTTC
CDR3: CASSQDGDGSGANVLTF
V: TRBV4-1
D: NA
J: TRBJ2-6
size: NA
length: 17

DNA: TGCGCCAGCAGACGGTCCTTAGCGGAGGGCTACGAGCAGTACTTC
CDR3: CASRRSLAEGYEQYF
V: TRBV5-1
D: NA
J: TRBJ2-7
size: NA
length: 15

DNA: TGCGCCAGCAGCCAAGATCTTATGGTCCGTGGGTCACCCCTCCACTTT
CDR3: CASSQDLMVRGSPLHF
V: TRBV4-1
D: NA
J: TRBJ1-6
size: NA
length: 16

DNA: TGCAGCGTTGTAGTGGGCGGGACAGGTAATCAGCCCCAGCATTTT
CDR3: CSVVVGGTGNQPQHF
V: TRBV29-1
D: TRBD1
J: TRBJ1-5
size: NA
length: 15

DNA: TGCGCCAGCAGCTCTGACACCGGGGAGCTGTTTTTT
CDR3: CASSSDTGELFF
V: TRBV5-1
D: NA
J: TRBJ2-2
size: NA
length: 12

DNA: TGTGCCAGCAGCCGAGAGACAAACACCATATATTTT
CDR3: CASSRETNTIYF
V: TRBV3-1/TRBV3-2
D: NA
J: TRBJ1-3
size: NA
length: 12

DNA: TGTGCCAGTAGTACATTAAATGAGCAGTTCTTC
CDR3: CASSTLNEQFF
V: TRBV19
D: NA
J: TRBJ2-1
size: NA
length: 11

DNA: TGTGCCAGCAGTTCAGACAGGGGGAATGAAAAACTGTTTTTT
CDR3: CASSSDRGNEKLFF
V: TRBV6-5
D: TRBD1
J: TRBJ1-4
size: NA
length: 14

DNA: TGTGCCAGCAGTTGGACTGAAGCTTTCTTT
CDR3: CASSWTEAFF
V: TRBV7-9
D: NA
J: TRBJ1-1
size: NA
length: 10

DNA: TGCGCCAGCAGCTTGGGGGGCTATCCAAATCAGCCCCAGCATTTT
CDR3: CASSLGGYPNQPQHF
V: TRBV5-1
D: NA
J: TRBJ1-5
size: NA
length: 15

DNA: TGCGCCAGCACCCTGGGAGCGGGAGCGGCCTTACAAGAGACCCAGTACTTC
CDR3: CASTLGAGAALQETQYF
V: TRBV5-1
D: TRBD2
J: TRBJ2-5
size: NA
length: 17

DNA: TGTGCCTGGGCTCGGGTTGGGGCAAACTATGGCTACACCTTC
CDR3: CAWARVGANYGYTF
V: TRBV30
D: NA
J: TRBJ1-2
size: NA
length: 14

DNA: TGTGCCAGCAGTGAAGAGGGGGACGAGCAGTACTTC
CDR3: CASSEEGDEQYF
V: TRBV6-1
D: NA
J: TRBJ2-7
size: NA
length: 12

DNA: TGTGCCAGCAGCGGAGGGAGGGAGCGGATGAACACCGGGGAGCTGTTTTTT
CDR3: CASSGGRERMNTGELFF
V: TRBV9
D: TRBD2
J: TRBJ2-2
size: once
length: 17

DNA: TGTGCCAGCAGCTTAGCCCGATATGAAAAACTGTTTTTT
CDR3: CASSLARYEKLFF
V: TRBV7-9
D: NA
J: TRBJ1-4
size: NA
length: 13

DNA: TGTGCCAGCAGACCAGGACTTGGAGGTTCACCCCTCCACTTT
CDR3: CASRPGLGGSPLHF
V: TRBV6-5
D: NA
J: TRBJ1-6
size: NA
length: 14

DNA: TGTGCCAGCCCGAAGGGGAATGAGCAGTTCTTC
CDR3: CASPKGNEQFF
V: TRBV6-5
D: NA
J: TRBJ2-1
size: NA
length: 11

DNA: TGCGCCAGCAGCCCGGAGGCGGCCGACAATGAGCAGTTCTTC
CDR3: CASSPEAADNEQFF
V: TRBV5-1
D: NA
J: TRBJ2-1
size: NA
length: 14

DNA: TGTGCCAGCAGTTTCGGGGCAGGGGCAATGAACACTGAAGCTTTCTTT
CDR3: CASSFGAGAMNTEAFF
V: TRBV27
D: NA
J: TRBJ1-1
size: medium-sized
length: 16

DNA: TGTGCCAGCACCTACGCCCAGGGGAGCACTGAAGCTTTCTTT
CDR3: CASTYAQGSTEAFF
V: TRBV6-1
D: NA
J: TRBJ1-1
size: NA
length: 14

DNA: TGTGCCAGCAGCAAACTTGCAGGAGGCGAGCAGTACTTC
CDR3: CASSKLAGGEQYF
V: TRBV21-1
D: NA
J: TRBJ2-7
size: NA
length: 13

DNA: TGTGCCAGCAGTGAAGACCCTAGCGGGATTTGGGTTACAGATACGCAGTATTTT
CDR3: CASSEDPSGIWVTDTQYF
V: TRBV6-1
D: TRBD2
J: TRBJ2-3
size: NA
length: 18

DNA: TGTGCCAGCAGCTCAGGACTAGCGGGAAATGAGCAGTACTTC
CDR3: CASSSGLAGNEQYF
V: TRBV7-8
D: TRBD2
J: TRBJ2-7
size: NA
length: 14

DNA: TGTGCCAGCAGCCTCAGGGAGATGAACACTGAAGCTTTCTTT
CDR3: CASSLREMNTEAFF
V: TRBV27
D: NA
J: TRBJ1-1
size: NA
length: 14

DNA: TGCGCCAGCAGTCCCGGGACTAGCGGGAGGGGCACCGGGGAGCTGTTTTTT
CDR3: CASSPGTSGRGTGELFF
V: TRBV5-1
D: TRBD2
J: TRBJ2-2
size: NA
length: 17

DNA: TGTGCCAGCAGCTTAGGCACCGGGACAGGGGTTGGGAACACCGGGGAGCTGTTTTTT
CDR3: CASSLGTGTGVGNTGELFF
V: TRBV11-2
D: TRBD1
J: TRBJ2-2
size: NA
length: 19

DNA: TGTGCCACCAGCAGAGATGACCGTGACAGGGAGGAGGGCTACACCTTC
CDR3: CATSRDDRDREEGYTF
V: TRBV15
D: TRBD1
J: TRBJ1-2
size: NA
length: 16

DNA: TGTGCCAGCAGCGTAGAGTTCAGGGGAAACTACAATGAGCAGTTCTTC
CDR3: CASSVEFRGNYNEQFF
V: TRBV9
D: NA
J: TRBJ2-1
size: NA
length: 16

DNA: TGTGCCAGCAGTCCGAGGACGGGGGTACTGTTTTTT
CDR3: CASSPRTGVLFF
V: TRBV12-3/TRBV12-4
D: NA
J: TRBJ1-4
size: NA
length: 12

DNA: TGTGCCAGCAGACAGGGGGCATTAGAAAAACTGTTTTTT
CDR3: CASRQGALEKLFF
V: TRBV2
D: TRBD1
J: TRBJ1-4
size: NA
length: 13

DNA: TGCGCCAGCGCTAGGATGCCCCCTAACACTGAAGCTTTCTTT
CDR3: CASARMPPNTEAFF
V: TRBV5-1
D: NA
J: TRBJ1-1
size: NA
length: 14

DNA: TGTGCCAGCAGCTCCGTAGGGGGGGGAATCCAAGAGACCCAGTACTTC
CDR3: CASSSVGGGIQETQYF
V: TRBV11-2
D: NA
J: TRBJ2-5
size: NA
length: 16

DNA: TGTGCCAGTAGTCGGACAGGGAACACTGAAGCTTTCTTT
CDR3: CASSRTGNTEAFF
V: TRBV19
D: TRBD1
J: TRBJ1-1
size: NA
length: 13